This TCR beta chain was obtained from a study of beta chain features in type 1 diabetes. The isolated RNA, all of it, was reverse transcribed, so expressed TCRB transcripts were what got sequenced. Assay used: immunoSEQ multiplex PCR; TCRdb lists only in-frame clones, some missing. The table lists about 110,000 clones, 40% of them singletons. V lost 8 bases to trimming and J lost 6 bases, with 7 bases between them. The CDR3 contains 11 residues. The V gene's germline CDR1 is SNHLY and CDR2 FYNNEI. The collection from each donor was one heparinised blood draw averaging approximately 110 mL. This chain joins TRBV2 and TRBJ2-2; D gene ambiguous. This TCR came from a woman under 30 in good health. Sequenced: stem cell memory CD4+ T cells from blood. The CDR3, as DNA: TGTGCCAGCCGAGAGGCCGGGGAGCTGTTTTTT. This gives the protein CASREAGELFF.